A single sample is the source of the 29 T cell receptor beta chains below, sequenced in a study of graft-versus-host responses after intestinal transplantation. Their target antigens are unknown. Clones were sequenced by immunoSEQ multiplex PCR, and TCRdb holds only the in-frame ones, with some missing. The sample holds approximately 70,000 clones, 84% seen once. The material was unstimulated CD4+ T cells sorted from spleen or lymph node cells, obtained before transplant. These TCRs come from a human donor who was the organ donor for an intestinal transplant.

CDR3 bases: TGTGCCAGCAGTTCCGGGACAGTTAGCAATCAGCCCCAGCATTTT. Amino acid sequence: CASSSGTVSNQPQHF. The chain uses TRBV6-6 and TRBJ1-5; TRBD1 aligns across 7 bases. Per the germline V gene, CDR1 is MNHNY and CDR2 is SVGAGI (reference sequence). This CDR3 has 15 amino acids. V dropped 4 bases and J dropped 0; count of bases not matched to a gene: 3.

V usage is TRBV6-1 and J usage is TRBJ1-3; D might be TRBD1 (5 bases). With 11 bases removed from V and 2 bases from J, the gap between germline ends came to 13 bases. Germline CDR1 MNHNS, CDR2 SASEGT. CDR3 length: 13 amino acids. CDR3 DNA sequence: TGTGCCGTCAAGGCGGGGGCTGGAAACACCATATATTTT. Translation: CAVKAGAGNTIYF.

The rearrangement uses TRBV2 and TRBJ2-7, with D unclear. V lost 2 bases to trimming and J lost 2 bases, with 7 bases between them. Per the germline V gene, CDR1 is SNHLY and CDR2 is FYNNEI. The CDR3 has 13 amino acids. The DNA of the CDR3 is TGTGCCAGCAGTGAATGGTTAGCCTACGAGCAGTACGTC. This sequence encodes CASSEWLAYEQYV.

The rearrangement uses TRBV7-8 and TRBJ1-6; D not resolved. Trimming cost V 5 bases and J 9 bases, with 8 bases left between them. The CDR3 is 12 amino acids. In germline, CDR1 is SGHVS, CDR2 FQNEAQ. The CDR3 is CASSLRGSPLHF. DNA for the CDR3: TGTGCCAGCAGCCTCCGCGGTTCACCCCTCCACTTT.

This sequence joins TRBV29-1 and TRBJ1-5, with a tentative D call TRBD1 (5 bases). CDR1 is SQVTM and CDR2 is ANQGSEA in the germline V gene. The CDR3 has 14 residues. V lost 6 bases and J lost 4, with 16 bases in between. Written as DNA, the CDR3 is TGCAGCGTCAAAGACAGTTCCCCAAATCAGCCCCAGCATTTT. This codes for CSVKDSSPNQPQHF.

The chain joins TRBV28 to TRBJ1-5, with D hard to call. V gave up 6 bases and J gave up 3 bases, with 3 bases separating them. CDR1 and CDR2 from the germline V gene are MDHEN and SYDVKM. The CDR3 runs to 11 residues. CDR3 coding DNA: TGTGCCAGCAGCCTCAATCAGCCCCAGCATTTT. It specifies CASSLNQPQHF. Drawing the rest from reference TRBV28 and TRBJ1-5, the complete variable domain is DVKVTQSSRYLVKRTGEKVFLECVQDMDHENMFWYRQDPGLGLRLIYFSYDVKMKEKGDIPEGYSVSREKKERFSLILESASTNQTSMYLCASSLNQPQHFGDGTRLSIL.

V is TRBV2 and J is TRBJ1-2; D unclear. This CDR3 spans 11 amino acids. Trimming left V 10 bases short and J 2 bases short, with 8 bases between. Germline loops: CDR1 SNHLY, CDR2 FYNNEI. This CDR3 reads CATLQNYGYTF. In nucleotides, the CDR3 is TGTGCCACCCTCCAGAACTATGGCTACACCTTC.

V and J are TRBV25-1 and TRBJ2-5; 9 positions match TRBD1. With V trimmed by 8 bases and J by 4 bases, 8 bases remained unmatched. This CDR3 region has 14 residues. The germline gives CDR1 MGHDK, CDR2 SYGVNS. The CDR3 DNA reads TGTGCCAGCGGAAGCCTGGGACAGGGAGAGACCCAGTACTTC. Amino acids: CASGSLGQGETQYF.

This chain connects TRBV7-2 to TRBJ2-3, with 7 bases that match TRBD2. The germline V gene has CDR1 SGHTA and CDR2 FQGNSA. V trimming: 0 bases; J trimming: 2 bases; junction bases outside the gene matches: 5. The CDR3 consists of 16 residues. Here the CDR3 reads CASSLAGGLTTDTQYF. The CDR3 DNA reads TGTGCCAGCAGCTTAGCGGGGGGACTAACCACAGATACGCAGTATTTT.

This clone turned up a few times. The genes are TRBV28 and TRBJ1-2, with 7 nucleotides matching TRBD1. CDR3 length equals 12 residues. Germline V CDR1 and CDR2: MDHEN, SYDVKM. Germline trimming cut 7 bases from V and 4 bases from J; bases unmatched to any gene: 3. The CDR3 sequence: CASKRDSYGYTF. Here the CDR3 DNA reads TGTGCCAGCAAAAGGGACAGCTATGGCTACACCTTC.

This chain links TRBV12-2 with TRBJ2-1; the table's D gene call, TRBD1, was not cross checked with the DNA. TRBV12-2 is given as a pseudogene. The CDR3 extends over 12 amino acids. CDR3 sequence: CATQGYYNEQFF. CDR3 nucleotides: TGTGCGACCCAGGGCTACTACAATGAGCAGTTCTTC.

The J gene is TRBJ1-5, the V gene TRBV18; D gene ambiguous. Trimming stripped 0 bases from V and 0 bases from J, with 6 bases between. The CDR3 extends over 15 amino acids. Germline V gene sequence: CDR1 KGHSH, CDR2 LQKENI. CDR3 region: CASSPPENSNQPQHF. CDR3 DNA sequence: TGTGCCAGCTCACCACCTGAGAATAGCAATCAGCCCCAGCATTTT.

This clone has only a few counts. The chain couples TRBV9 to TRBJ2-3; 7 bases fit TRBD2. Germline CDR1 reads SGDLS; CDR2 reads YYNGEE. J lost 3 bases, V lost 4 bases, and 8 bases had no gene match. The CDR3 is made up of 15 amino acids. For the CDR3, the DNA is TGTGCCAGCAGCCGGAACAGCGGGGAGACAGATACGCAGTATTTT. It is translated as CASSRNSGETDTQYF.

The V and J genes are TRBV19 and TRBJ1-1; perhaps TRBD1 as D (6 bases). CDR3 length equals 19 residues. V lost 3 bases and J lost 0, with 23 bases in between. Germline V gene data show CDR1 as LNHDA and CDR2 as SQIVND (reference sequence). CDR3 loop: CASSILSPRQATMNTEAFF. The DNA of the CDR3 is TGTGCCAGTAGTATTTTAAGTCCGAGACAGGCCACCATGAACACTGAAGCTTTCTTT.

The CDR3 here is CASSPRPSRDRCRNTEAFF. CDR3 sequence (DNA): TGTGCCAGCAGCCCGCGTCCAAGCCGGGACAGATGTAGGAACACTGAAGCTTTCTTT. This chain uses TRBV12-1 with TRBJ1-1; the DNA was not compared with TRBD1, the D call given in the table. TRBV12-1 has pseudogene status. The length of the CDR3 is 19 residues.

The rearrangement uses TRBV6-6 and TRBJ2-7, with TRBD2 matching over 11 bases. Germline-derived CDR1 and CDR2 are MNHNY and SVGAGI (reference sequence). V trimming: 5 bases; J trimming: 6 bases; junction bases outside the gene matches: 9. This CDR3 is built from 15 residues. Here the CDR3 reads CASSPLLAGGGEQYV. The CDR3 DNA reads as TGTGCCAGCAGTCCTCTATTAGCGGGGGGGGGCGAGCAGTACGTC.

The chain couples TRBV7-2 to TRBJ2-1, with 13 bases aligning to TRBD2. Trimming at V came to 5 bases and at J to 2 bases, leaving 6 bases not matched to a gene. This CDR3 is 17 amino acids long. Germline values: CDR1 SGHTA, CDR2 FQGNSA. The CDR3 reads CASSHTTSGGAYNEQFF. For the CDR3, the DNA is TGTGCCAGCAGCCATACTACTAGCGGGGGGGCCTACAATGAGCAGTTCTTC.

This clone was seen just once. The chain recombines TRBV18 with TRBJ2-1, with TRBD2 matching over 13 bases. Trimming cost V 3 bases and J 2 bases; bases outside gene matches: 4. The CDR3 extends over 17 amino acids. Germline V gene sequence: CDR1 KGHSH, CDR2 LQKENI. The CDR3 region has the DNA TGTGCCAGCTCACCCGCGACTAGCGGGGGGACCTACAATGAGCAGTTCTTC. Residues: CASSPATSGGTYNEQFF.

The chain is built from TRBV5-4 and TRBJ1-3; weak D call: TRBD1 (5 bases). Germline V lookup: CDR1 SGHNT, CDR2 YYREEE (reference sequence). The CDR3 is 16 residues long. V lost 1 base to trimming and J lost 5 bases, with 16 bases between them. The DNA for the CDR3 is TGTGCCAGCAGCTTGAGGCTTGGGGGGGATCGAAACACCATATATTTT. As protein: CASSLRLGGDRNTIYF.

The chain uses TRBV7-9 and TRBJ2-5; 7 nucleotides match TRBD2. After removal of 3 bases from V and 2 bases from J, the junction contained 3 bases not matched to a gene. Germline V lookup: CDR1 SEHNR, CDR2 FQNEAQ (reference sequence). The CDR3 has 14 amino acids. The CDR3 region has the DNA TGTGCCAGCAGCTTGGGGACTATTCAAGAGACCCAGTACTTC. This encodes CASSLGTIQETQYF.

This chain uses TRBV28 with TRBJ2-3; D possibly corresponds to TRBD1 (6 bases). Deletions cut 6 bases from V and 1 base from J, with 14 bases between. Germline values: CDR1 MDHEN, CDR2 SYDVKM. The CDR3 runs 15 residues. The CDR3 loop reads CASRSTGKGTDTQYF. CDR3 nucleotides: TGTGCCAGCAGGTCCACAGGGAAGGGCACAGATACGCAGTATTTT. The full variable domain, with the rest looked up from reference TRBV28 and TRBJ2-3, is DVKVTQSSRYLVKRTGEKVFLECVQDMDHENMFWYRQDPGLGLRLIYFSYDVKMKEKGDIPEGYSVSREKKERFSLILESASTNQTSMYLCASRSTGKGTDTQYFGPGTRLTVL.

V and J are TRBV28 and TRBJ1-4, with 10 bases identical to TRBD1. From germline, CDR1 is MDHEN and CDR2 SYDVKM. The CDR3 is 16 residues long. V gave up 5 bases and J gave up 7 bases; unmatched junction bases: 10. This CDR3 is CASSRDRGKGSEKLFF. DNA of the CDR3: TGTGCCAGCAGTCGGGACAGGGGTAAGGGGAGTGAAAAACTGTTTTTT.

The sample holds a few counts of this clone. The chain links TRBV7-9 to TRBJ1-1; a possible D gene is TRBD1 (5 bases). Germline CDR1 and CDR2: SEHNR and FQNEAQ (reference sequence). This CDR3 is 13 amino acids long. Trimming cost V 7 bases and J 7 bases, with 16 bases left between them. The CDR3 bases are TGTGCCAGCACCCCGGGGAGGGGCCTTGAAGCTTTCTTT. Its translation is CASTPGRGLEAFF.

V usage is TRBV2 and J usage is TRBJ2-1; no reliable D call. The germline V gene has CDR1 SNHLY and CDR2 FYNNEI. The CDR3 is 13 residues long. Trimming took off 6 bases at V and 4 bases at J, with 10 bases between the two ends. The CDR3 bases are TGTGCCAGCAGGCCTACCCTTTACAATGAGCAGTTCTTC. Its translation: CASRPTLYNEQFF.

The gene calls are TRBV7-9 and TRBJ1-4; tentative D call: TRBD1 (6 bases). Looked up from germline, CDR1 is SEHNR and CDR2 is FQNEAQ (reference sequence). V was clipped by 5 bases and J by 3 bases, with 13 bases between them. The CDR3 sequence is 15 residues long. Written as DNA, the CDR3 is TGTGCCAGCAGCGCCCAGACAGGCCCTAATGAAAAACTGTTTTTT. As protein: CASSAQTGPNEKLFF.

V usage is TRBV5-1 and J usage is TRBJ1-4; D is unresolved. Germline CDR1 is SGHRS and CDR2 is YFSETQ. The CDR3 totals 15 residues. The V end lost 0 bases, the J end lost 6 bases, and 12 bases lay between the germline ends. CDR3 residues: CASSLADEVHEKLFF. DNA of the CDR3: TGCGCCAGCAGCTTGGCCGACGAGGTCCATGAAAAACTGTTTTTT.

The chain uses TRBV5-1 and TRBJ2-4; D possibly corresponds to TRBD2 (7 bases). CDR1 and CDR2 (germline): SGHRS, YFSETQ. The V and J ends lost 4 bases and 6 bases respectively, with 14 bases between them. The CDR3 runs 14 residues. The CDR3 DNA reads as TGCGCCAGCAGCCCACCCGGGGGGCGAAACATTCAGTACTTC. This sequence encodes CASSPPGGRNIQYF.

Comments on this clone: At one of its ends the junction is not consistent with the germline gene, which may arise from a read error. The gene calls are TRBV5-5 and TRBJ1-1, with D possibly matching TRBD1 (5 bases). Germline V gene lookup returns CDR1 SGHKS and CDR2 YYEKEE (reference sequence). This CDR3 is 13 amino acids long. CDR3 loop: CASSLAGHTEAFF. CDR3 coding DNA: TGTGCCAGCAGTTTGGCAGGGCACACTGAAGCTTTCTTT.

J is TRBJ1-3 and V is TRBV9; D remains ambiguous. The germline V gene has CDR1 SGDLS and CDR2 YYNGEE. Between the trimmed V and J ends, which lost 1 base and 0 bases, there was a span of 14 bases. This CDR3 comprises 17 residues. CDR3 region: CASSVFSGLSSGNTIYF. The CDR3 DNA is TGTGCCAGCAGCGTATTCTCCGGACTGAGCTCTGGAAACACCATATATTTT.